These 10 T cell receptor beta chains came from one sample sequenced in a study of shared clonotypes between healthy human individuals. TCRdb keeps only in-frame clones here, not all; method: immunoSEQ multiplex PCR. The data show 2 million to 2.5 million clones, with 80% to 95% seen just once and 0.37% held by the top ten. Material for sequencing was naive CD4+ T cells from PBMCs. Subset: CD45RA+ positively selected. These receptors all stem from a young man in good health. Some clones in this sample may be carry-over from other donors' samples.

CDR3 in amino acids: CASSRGTSGETQYF. The CDR3 coding sequence is TGCGCCAGCAGCCGAGGGACTAGTGGGGAGACCCAGTACTTC. The chain is built from TRBV5-1 and TRBJ2-5, with 8 bases fitting TRBD2. Trimming cost V 4 bases and J 5 bases; bases outside gene matches: 7. The CDR3 has 14 residues. Per germline, CDR1 SGHRS and CDR2 YFSETQ. Full variable domain (outside the CDR3, taken from reference TRBV5-1 and TRBJ2-5): KAGVTQTPRYLIKTRGQQVTLSCSPISGHRSVSWYQQTPGQGLQFLFEYFSETQRNKGNFPGRFSGRQFSNSRSEMNVSTLELGDSALYLCASSRGTSGETQYFGPGTRLLVL.

This clone was counted a single time. J is TRBJ2-1 and V is TRBV19; 9 bases are a match to TRBD2. V shed 0 bases and J 4 bases; nucleotides not matched to a gene: 7. The germline V gene encodes CDR1 LNHDA and CDR2 SQIVND (reference sequence). The CDR3 has 17 amino acids. The CDR3 protein is CASSIEKSLAGYNEQFF. DNA for the CDR3: TGTGCCAGTAGTATAGAGAAATCACTAGCGGGTTACAATGAGCAGTTCTTC.

This sequence joins TRBV4-1 and TRBJ1-2; the match to TRBD1 covers 8 bases. V lost 1 base, J lost 7 bases, and 8 bases stayed unmatched. CDR1 MGHRA and CDR2 YSYEKL come from the germline V gene. This CDR3 has 15 amino acids. Here the CDR3 DNA reads TGCGCCAGCAGCCAAGGACAGGGGTCCCCAGGTGGCTACACCTTC. Its translation: CASSQGQGSPGGYTF.

In this sample, this clone turned up once. The gene calls are TRBV28 and TRBJ2-7; 8 positions match TRBD1. Germline CDR1 MDHEN, CDR2 SYDVKM. J gave up 6 bases and V 10 bases, and 11 bases lay outside the gene matches. This CDR3 comprises 13 residues. CDR3 DNA: TGTGCCACCACCGGAACAGGGGGTCGCGAGCAGTACTTC. Translated, it gives CATTGTGGREQYF.

The V and J genes are TRBV5-5 and TRBJ1-1; no clear D. Trimming removed 1 base from V and 1 base from J, with 5 bases in between. CDR3 size: 13 residues. Germline V gene lookup returns CDR1 SGHKS and CDR2 YYEKEE (reference sequence). The CDR3 protein is CASSLTQNTEAFF. CDR3 nucleotides: TGTGCCAGCAGCTTGACCCAGAACACTGAAGCTTTCTTT.

The chain couples TRBV28 to TRBJ2-5; maybe TRBD1 (6 bases). The V and J ends lost 6 bases and 2 bases respectively, with 19 bases between them. CDR1 is MDHEN, CDR2 SYDVKM, per germline. The CDR3 spans 16 residues. This CDR3 reads CASRERGVRGQETQYF. The CDR3, as DNA: TGTGCCAGCAGGGAGCGTGGGGTGAGGGGGCAAGAGACCCAGTACTTC.

The V and J genes are TRBV29-1 and TRBJ2-3; TRBD1 might be the D (6 bases). CDR1 and CDR2 (germline): SQVTM, ANQGSEA. This CDR3 has 14 residues. V was pared by 3 bases and J by 4 bases, with 14 bases between. Here the CDR3 DNA reads TGCAGCGTTGACGCCAGGGGAACCCCAGATACGCAGTATTTT. It encodes CSVDARGTPDTQYF.

The chain uses TRBV20-1 and TRBJ1-6; TRBD1 agrees at 7 bases. The CDR3 runs to 11 residues. V was pared by 4 bases and J by 12 bases, with 3 bases of the junction left unmatched. Germline V gene sequence: CDR1 DFQATT, CDR2 SNEGSKA (reference sequence). CDR3 protein: CSATDREPLHF. The CDR3 DNA is TGCAGTGCTACCGACAGGGAACCCCTCCACTTT.

This rearrangement joins TRBV25-1 to TRBJ2-4, with D possibly being TRBD2 (5 bases). In germline, CDR1 is MGHDK, CDR2 SYGVNS. CDR3 length: 15 residues. V lost 3 bases, J lost 7 bases, and 16 bases lay in between. In nucleotides, the CDR3 is TGTGCCAGCAGTGAGAGGGCGGGCGCCGGGAACATTCAGTACTTC. Amino acids: CASSERAGAGNIQYF.

This clone was counted only a few times. The chain carries TRBV6-5 and TRBJ1-2; D ambiguous. V lost 9 bases and J lost 8, with 13 bases in between. There are 11 residues in the CDR3. The V gene's germline CDR1 is MNHEY and CDR2 SVGAGI. In DNA, the CDR3 is TGTGCCAGTCGGTCTACTCGGGGCTACACCTTC. It yields the protein CASRSTRGYTF.